A selection of T cell receptor beta chains follows, all from one sample in a study of blood T cell repertoires in COVID-19. Data came from immunoSEQ multiplex PCR; TCRdb stores just in-frame clones and leaves some out. The sample shows more than 300,000 clones, 92% of them seen only once. The specimen sequenced was PBMCs or T cells enriched from blood (not recorded which). The receptors originated from a woman younger than 45 who had recovered from COVID-19. CDR3s include the opening cysteine and the closing phenylalanine or tryptophan. Each record gives: clone size, D gene, J gene, V gene, CDR3 length, CDR3 protein, CDR3 DNA. A D gene is named only where the DNA matches it firmly. Expanded clones get a size class; other rows say once, few or many, or leave the size out.

>-|-|TRBJ1-5|TRBV28|18
CASIPFFRAGANNQPQHF
TGTGCCAGCATTCCCTTTTTCCGGGCGGGGGCAAACAATCAGCCCCAGCATTTT
>-|TRBD2|TRBJ2-1|TRBV6-6|15
CASTDLAGGPNEQFF
TGTGCCAGCACCGATTTAGCGGGGGGTCCCAATGAGCAGTTCTTC
>-|-|TRBJ1-4|TRBV4-2|17
CASSQEGARAANEKLFF
TGTGCCAGCAGCCAAGAGGGGGCTCGGGCGGCTAATGAAAAACTGTTTTTT
>-|TRBD1|TRBJ1-3|TRBV9|18
CASSVDTGTGSSGNTIYF
TGTGCCAGCAGCGTAGATACCGGGACAGGGTCGTCTGGAAACACCATATATTTT
>once|TRBD2|TRBJ2-7|TRBV27|15
CASSQKAGGFYEQYF
TGTGCCAGCAGTCAGAAAGCGGGAGGATTCTACGAGCAGTACTTC
>-|TRBD1|TRBJ1-2|TRBV10-1|16
CASGIAWGQGNYGYTF
TGCGCCAGCGGCATAGCCTGGGGACAGGGCAATTATGGCTACACCTTC
>-|TRBD1|TRBJ2-7|TRBV9|15
CASSVGTGEFDEQYF
TGTGCCAGCAGCGTCGGGACAGGAGAGTTCGACGAGCAGTACTTC
>few|-|TRBJ1-1|TRBV4-2|16
CASSQEDRRGNTEAFF
TGTGCCAGCAGCCAAGAAGATCGCAGGGGGAACACTGAAGCTTTCTTT
>once|-|TRBJ1-1|TRBV2|13
CASSAQENTEAFF
TGTGCCAGCAGTGCACAGGAGAACACTGAAGCTTTCTTT
>-|-|TRBJ2-7|TRBV30|13
CAWSAHRAGEQYF
TGTGCCTGGAGTGCCCACAGGGCCGGCGAGCAGTACTTC
>-|TRBD1|TRBJ1-4|TRBV10-3|16
CATASGGGATNEKLFF
TGTGCCACCGCTTCAGGGGGCGGTGCAACTAATGAAAAACTGTTTTTT
>-|TRBD1|TRBJ2-2|TRBV7-9|15
CASSLDRVNTGELFF
TGTGCCAGCAGCTTGGACAGGGTCAACACCGGGGAGCTGTTTTTT
>-|TRBD1|TRBJ2-7|TRBV29-1|13
CSVSSGTGVEQYF
TGCAGCGTCTCTTCCGGGACAGGGGTAGAGCAGTACTTC
>-|-|TRBJ1-1|TRBV7-2|13
CASSSDRNTEAFF
TGTGCCAGCAGCTCAGACAGGAACACTGAAGCTTTCTTT
>-|-|TRBJ2-1|TRBV7-2|15
CASSLGGGLNNEQFF
TGTGCCAGCAGCTTAGGAGGCGGGTTGAACAATGAGCAGTTCTTC
>-|TRBD1|TRBJ1-2|TRBV28|15
CASSPGGTGVRGYTF
TGTGCCAGCAGCCCCGGCGGGACAGGGGTGCGAGGCTACACCTTC
>-|TRBD1|TRBJ2-7|TRBV19|14
CASSVQGANYEQYF
TGTGCCAGTTCCGTTCAGGGGGCGAACTACGAGCAGTACTTC
>-|-|TRBJ1-1|TRBV7-6|11
CARTGGAEAFF
TGTGCCAGGACCGGGGGGGCTGAAGCTTTCTTT
>-|-|TRBJ2-7|TRBV19|14
CASSIDQGTYEQYF
TGTGCCAGTAGTATAGATCAGGGTACCTACGAGCAGTACTTC
>-|TRBD1|TRBJ1-5|TRBV27|13
CASSVDREQPQHF
TGTGCCAGCAGTGTGGACAGGGAACAGCCCCAGCATTTT
>-|TRBD1|TRBJ1-3|TRBV28|18
CASSPPGTGGYSGNTIYF
TGTGCCAGCAGTCCGCCCGGGACAGGGGGCTACTCTGGAAACACCATATATTTT
>-|-|TRBJ1-5|TRBV6-6|15
CASSFGQYSNQPQHF
TGTGCCAGCAGCTTTGGACAGTATAGCAATCAGCCCCAGCATTTT
>-|-|TRBJ1-2|TRBV14|16
CASSPLGVTVRDGYTF
TGTGCCAGCAGCCCACTTGGTGTGACAGTTAGAGATGGCTACACCTTC
>-|TRBD2|TRBJ2-7|TRBV10-3|16
CAISDGLAGGPSEQYF
TGTGCCATCAGTGATGGGCTAGCGGGAGGGCCGTCCGAGCAGTACTTC
>once|-|TRBJ1-4|TRBV23-1|14
CASSRTASNEKLFF
TGCGCCAGCAGTCGGACAGCGTCTAATGAAAAACTGTTTTTT
>-|-|TRBJ1-5|TRBV28|17
CASKLSQGTFGNQPQHF
TGTGCCAGCAAATTGAGCCAGGGGACCTTTGGCAATCAGCCCCAGCATTTT
>-|-|TRBJ1-2|TRBV7-2|12
CASSPVGGGYTF
TGTGCCAGCAGCCCCGTGGGGGGTGGCTACACCTTC
>-|-|TRBJ2-4|TRBV4-3|13
CASSQDIQQGVIF
TGCGCCAGCAGCCAAGATATTCAACAGGGAGTAATCTTC
>-|TRBD2|TRBJ2-7|TRBV19|14
CASSSLADRYEQYF
TGTGCCAGTAGTTCCCTAGCGGACCGCTACGAGCAGTACTTC
>-|TRBD1|TRBJ1-2|TRBV5-4|14
CASSLGTGNYGYTF
TGTGCCAGCAGCTTGGGGACAGGGAACTATGGCTACACCTTC
>-|TRBD1|TRBJ2-5|TRBV5-4|14
CASSPDRGRETQYF
TGTGCCAGCAGTCCAGACAGGGGGAGAGAGACCCAGTACTTC
>-|-|TRBJ1-2|TRBV4-3|13
CASSQGHGDGYTF
TGCGCCAGCAGCCAGGGGCACGGCGATGGCTACACCTTC
>-|TRBD1|TRBJ2-1|TRBV5-1|14
CASSLTAGGNEQFF
TGCGCCAGCAGCTTGACGGCAGGGGGCAATGAGCAGTTCTTC
>-|TRBD2|TRBJ2-3|TRBV27|16
CASSTLGWGGADTQYF
TGTGCCAGCAGTACCCTAGGATGGGGGGGAGCAGATACGCAGTATTTT
>-|TRBD2|TRBJ2-1|TRBV5-5|19
CASSLLPSLAGGNYNEQFF
TGTGCCAGCAGCTTATTGCCCTCCCTAGCGGGGGGGAATTACAATGAGCAGTTCTTC
>-|TRBD1|TRBJ2-7|TRBV7-9|16
CASSGQGGATGYEQYF
TGTGCCAGCAGTGGACAGGGGGGAGCTACCGGCTACGAGCAGTACTTC
>-|-|TRBJ1-1|TRBV5-4|15
CASSLGGTSNTEAFF
TGTGCCAGCAGCCTCGGCGGGACGTCGAACACTGAAGCTTTCTTT
>-|-|TRBJ1-1|TRBV10-2|13
CASSNWADTEAFF
TGCGCCAGCAGTAATTGGGCAGACACTGAAGCTTTCTTT
>-|-|TRBJ2-2|TRBV30|14
CAWSSGGYTGELFF
TGTGCCTGGAGTTCTGGCGGCTACACCGGGGAGCTGTTTTTT
>once|TRBD1|TRBJ1-1|TRBV20-1|11
CSAPEDRRAFF
TGCAGTGCTCCTGAGGACAGGCGGGCTTTCTTT
>-|-|TRBJ2-2|TRBV19|13
CASNQGSTGELFF
TGTGCCAGTAACCAGGGTTCCACCGGGGAGCTGTTTTTT
>-|-|TRBJ1-3|TRBV7-6|14
CASAEAYSGNTIYF
TGTGCCTCCGCGGAGGCCTACTCTGGAAACACCATATATTTT
>once|-|TRBJ1-1|TRBV12-3/TRBV12-4|11
CASSLRGEAFF
TGTGCCAGCAGTTTAAGGGGTGAAGCTTTCTTT
>-|-|TRBJ1-1|TRBV27|14
CASSLPGANTEAFF
TGTGCCAGCAGTTTACCTGGGGCGAACACTGAAGCTTTCTTT
>few|-|TRBJ2-7|TRBV4-2|16
CASSPTQDSRSYEQYF
TGTGCCAGCAGCCCGACTCAGGACAGCCGCTCCTACGAGCAGTACTTC
>once|-|TRBJ1-5|TRBV4-2|15
CASSQVQASNQPQHF
TGTGCCAGCAGCCAAGTCCAGGCTAGCAATCAGCCCCAGCATTTT
>-|TRBD1|TRBJ1-3|TRBV2|15
CASIGQGQSGNTIYF
TGTGCCAGCATAGGACAGGGCCAATCTGGAAACACCATATATTTT
>-|TRBD2|TRBJ2-3|TRBV7-2|16
CASSSGLAGWPDTQYF
TGTGCCAGCAGCTCGGGACTAGCGGGGTGGCCAGATACGCAGTATTTT
>-|TRBD1|TRBJ1-4|TRBV2|14
CASSPGTGSEKLFF
TGTGCCAGCAGCCCCGGGACAGGGAGTGAAAAACTGTTTTTT